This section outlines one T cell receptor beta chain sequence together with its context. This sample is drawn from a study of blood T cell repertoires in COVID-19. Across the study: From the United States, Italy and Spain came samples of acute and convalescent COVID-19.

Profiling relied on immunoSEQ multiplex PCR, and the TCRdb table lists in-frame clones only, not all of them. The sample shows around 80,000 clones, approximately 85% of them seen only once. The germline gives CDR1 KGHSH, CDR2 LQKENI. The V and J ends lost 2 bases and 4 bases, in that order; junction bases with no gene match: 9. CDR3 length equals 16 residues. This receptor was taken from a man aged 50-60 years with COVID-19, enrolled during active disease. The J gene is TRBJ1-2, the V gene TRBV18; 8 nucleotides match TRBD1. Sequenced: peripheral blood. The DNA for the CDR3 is TGTGCCAGCTCACCAAACAGGGGGTTGTATGGCTATGGCTACACCTTC. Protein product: CASSPNRGLYGYGYTF.